These 6 T cell receptor beta chains were all obtained from the same sample, sequenced in a study of blood T cell repertoires in COVID-19. Method: immunoSEQ multiplex PCR; TCRdb's copy keeps in-frame clones and lacks some. The sample lists approximately 230,000 clones, roughly nine tenths seen once, with approximately 3.3% in the top ten. The sample comprised peripheral blood. Every receptor here comes from a man between 18 and 35 years old with active or convalescent COVID-19.

The V gene is TRBV19, the J gene TRBJ1-5; D unresolved. CDR3 size: 19 residues. The germline CDR1 and CDR2 sequences are LNHDA and SQIVND (reference sequence). Trimming pared 4 bases from V and 0 bases from J, leaving 22 bases between. The CDR3 loop reads CASSTGLGRGSFSNQPQHF. The CDR3 DNA reads TGTGCCAGTAGTACGGGATTAGGTCGAGGCAGCTTTAGCAATCAGCCCCAGCATTTT.

This clone was recorded only once. The rearrangement uses TRBV6-5 and TRBJ2-1, with TRBD1 identical over 10 bases. This CDR3 region has 16 residues. Trimming cost V 2 bases and J 4 bases; bases outside gene matches: 5. Germline CDR1 and CDR2: MNHEY and SVGAGI. The CDR3 nucleotides are TGTGCCAGCAGTTACCACCCGGGACAGGGGTACAATGAGCAGTTCTTC. This encodes CASSYHPGQGYNEQFF.

J is TRBJ2-7 and V is TRBV5-6, with 8 bases aligning to TRBD2. V lost 3 bases, J lost 0 bases, and 2 bases stayed unmatched. CDR3 length: 14 amino acids. Germline lookup yields CDR1 SGHDT and CDR2 YYEEEE. In DNA form, the CDR3 reads TGTGCCAGCAGCTCCGGGACTAGCTCCTACGAGCAGTACTTC. It translates to CASSSGTSSYEQYF.

The chain links TRBV30 to TRBJ1-5; no reliable D call. V was trimmed by 0 bases and J by 3 bases, leaving 6 bases between them. The CDR3 extends over 13 amino acids. Germline CDR1 reads GTSNPN; CDR2 reads SVGIG (reference sequence). CDR3 sequence reads: CAWSVGVNQPQHF. The CDR3 DNA reads as TGTGCCTGGAGTGTCGGGGTCAATCAGCCCCAGCATTTT.

This clone was found once. This chain connects TRBV18 to TRBJ1-2; 9 bases fit TRBD1. The CDR3 contains 14 residues. Trimming removed 4 bases from V and 3 bases from J; junction bases left unmatched: 3. Germline values: CDR1 KGHSH, CDR2 LQKENI. CDR3 in amino acids: CASSLQGADYGYTF. In nucleotides, the CDR3 is TGTGCCAGCTCACTACAGGGGGCCGACTATGGCTACACCTTC.

V is TRBV30 and J is TRBJ2-2; 8 nucleotides line up with TRBD1. The germline V gene has CDR1 GTSNPN and CDR2 SVGIG (reference sequence). V was pared by 0 bases and J by 3 bases, with 3 bases of the junction left unmatched. The CDR3 spans 15 residues. The CDR3 loop is CAWSVQGAYTGELFF. The CDR3 DNA follows: TGTGCCTGGAGTGTTCAGGGGGCCTACACCGGGGAGCTGTTTTTT.